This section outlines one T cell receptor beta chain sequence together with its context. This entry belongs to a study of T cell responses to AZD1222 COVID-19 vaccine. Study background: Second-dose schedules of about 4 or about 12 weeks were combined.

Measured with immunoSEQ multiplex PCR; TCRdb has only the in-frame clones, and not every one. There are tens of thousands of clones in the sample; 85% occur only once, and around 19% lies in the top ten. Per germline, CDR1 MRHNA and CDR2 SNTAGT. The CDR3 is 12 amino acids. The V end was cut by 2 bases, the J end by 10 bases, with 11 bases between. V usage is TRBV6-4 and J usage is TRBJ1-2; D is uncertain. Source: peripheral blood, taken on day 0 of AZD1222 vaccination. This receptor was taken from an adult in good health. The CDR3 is CASSDDKRAYTF. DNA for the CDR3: TGTGCCAGCAGTGACGATAAGCGCGCCTACACCTTC.